These 7 T cell receptor beta chains originate from one sample sequenced in a study of T cells in Graves' hyperthyroidism and ophthalmopathy. It was RNA transcripts that yielded the amplified TCR beta CDR3 regions. The TCR CDR3 first-round RT-PCR relied on the HTBI primer set. TCRdb redid the calling of the multiplex PCR reads with MiXCR, one entry per CDR3 protein. The table includes 600,000 to 750,000 distinct CDR3 sequences, 17% detected once. The sample was blood. These receptors were taken from a man in his forties or fifties with Graves' hyperthyroidism.

The chain recombines TRBV29-1 with TRBJ2-7; 8 nucleotides align to TRBD1. The germline CDR1 and CDR2 sequences are SQVTM and ANQGSEA. This CDR3 is 14 amino acids long. V was pared by 0 bases and J by 5 bases, with 6 bases of the junction left unmatched. Written as DNA, the CDR3 is TGCAGCGTTGAAGAGGGGACAGGAGGCGACGAGCAGTACTTC. Amino acids: CSVEEGTGGDEQYF.

The rearrangement joins TRBV5-5 to TRBJ1-1; no firm D call. The CDR3 extends over 16 amino acids. Deletions cut 0 bases from V and 5 bases from J, with 17 bases between. Per the germline V gene, CDR1 is SGHKS and CDR2 is YYEKEE (reference sequence). The DNA for the CDR3 is TGTGCCAGCAGCTTGGCCGGGAGGGCGAGAAAGACTGAAGCTTTCTTT. Translating it yields CASSLAGRARKTEAFF.

This clonotype was counted ten times or more. The V gene is TRBV28, the J gene TRBJ1-4; D is ambiguous. This CDR3 has 11 amino acids. The germline V gene encodes CDR1 MDHEN and CDR2 SYDVKM. Between the trimmed V and J ends, which lost 5 bases and 4 bases, there was a span of 2 bases. CDR3 DNA sequence: TGTGCCAGCAGTATTAATGAAAAACTGTTTTTT. It translates to CASSINEKLFF.

The chain couples TRBV28 to TRBJ1-2, with a tentative D call TRBD1 (5 bases). The CDR3 runs 16 residues. Trimming took off 2 bases at V and 1 base at J, with 14 bases between the two ends. Germline-derived CDR1 and CDR2 are MDHEN and SYDVKM. The DNA for the CDR3 is TGTGCCAGCAGTTTAGGGGCATCGGGCAGTAACTATGGCTACACCTTC. Amino acids: CASSLGASGSNYGYTF.

Only a few counts were recorded for this clonotype. The gene calls are TRBV15 and TRBJ2-1; D perhaps matches TRBD1 (5 bases). This CDR3 comprises 15 residues. Germline assignment: CDR1 LNHNV and CDR2 YYDKDF (reference sequence). V was cut by 2 bases and J by 5 bases, with 13 bases left in between. CDR3 amino acids: CATSRLLSGNNEQFF. Here the CDR3 DNA reads TGTGCCACCAGCAGACTTCTCTCAGGGAACAATGAGCAGTTCTTC.

The sample holds many counts of this clonotype. V and J are TRBV3-1 and TRBJ2-2, with TRBD2 identical over 11 bases. Trimming cost V 4 bases and J 4 bases; bases outside gene matches: 2. Germline V gene lookup returns CDR1 LGHDT and CDR2 YNNKEL (reference sequence). This CDR3 region has 15 residues. Written as DNA, the CDR3 is TGTGCCAGCAGCCGGACTAGCGGGTTCACCGGGGAGCTGTTTTTT. Residues: CASSRTSGFTGELFF.

This clonotype has ten or more counts. The V call is TRBV10-3, the J call TRBJ2-5, with 8 bases that match TRBD2. The CDR3 contains 16 residues. Unmatched junction bases numbered 5, after V lost 0 bases and J lost 2 bases. The germline CDR1 and CDR2 sequences are ENHRY and SYGVKD. The CDR3 nucleotides read TGTGCCATCAGTGAGTCAAGACTAGCGATGCAAGAGACCCAGTACTTC. Protein: CAISESRLAMQETQYF.